The clone carrying this T cell receptor beta chain has at least ten counts. One entry per CDR3 protein results from TCRdb running MiXCR on the 5' RACE reads. The data contain 220,000 or so distinct CDR3 sequences, 10% to 13% of them singletons. The germline CDR1 and CDR2 sequences are SGHRS and YFSETQ. With V trimmed by 4 bases and J by 2 bases, 0 bases remained unmatched. This CDR3 contains 14 residues. The data derive from a study of CD8 T cells in ankylosing spondylitis. The clonotype originates from a male donor with ankylosing spondylitis or in good health (not recorded which). The V call is TRBV5-1, the J call TRBJ1-3; 10 positions agree with TRBD1. The sequencing sample was made of blood, either unsorted or a sorted T cell fraction (not recorded which). CDR3 residues: CASSGTGAGNTIYF. The CDR3 nucleotides read TGCGCCAGCAGCGGGACAGGGGCTGGAAACACCATATATTTT.